This T cell receptor beta chain is drawn from a study of blood T cell repertoires in COVID-19. Trimming cost V 1 base and J 8 bases, with 14 bases left between them. The CDR3 has 14 residues. Germline V gives CDR1 MNHNY, CDR2 SVGAGI (reference sequence). Cohort assignment relied on participant-reported clinical history. Methods used by the authors: Amplifying reference gene primers gave estimates of nucleated cell counts. The data were produced by immunoSEQ multiplex PCR, yet TCRdb's version contains in-frame clones alone and is incomplete. V, J and clone size were drawn from that table, and D and trimming were deduced from the DNA. The sample lists roughly 190,000 clones, approximately 80% occurring once.

This clonotype was obtained from a woman between 55 and 75 years old with acute COVID-19. V and J are TRBV6-6 and TRBJ1-2, with TRBD1 as a possible D gene (6 bases). The sample comprised PBMCs or T cells enriched from blood (not recorded which). The CDR3 reads CASSYFGTKGGYTF. DNA of the CDR3: TGTGCCAGCAGTTACTTTGGGACAAAAGGGGGCTACACCTTC.